Below, one TCR beta chain is given with its context. Its antigen is as yet unknown. This entry is derived from a study of beta chain features in type 1 diabetes. Since all of the isolated RNA was reverse transcribed, expressed TCRB transcripts were what got sequenced. Only in-frame clones appear in the TCRdb table, and some are missing; sequencing was by immunoSEQ multiplex PCR. The sample shows around 330,000 clones, around 10% of them seen only once. V shed 5 bases, J shed 2 bases, and the junction held 2 bases outside the gene matches. The CDR3 loop spans 14 amino acids. CDR1 and CDR2 from the germline V gene are SGDLS and YYNGEE. Whole-study findings and limits: Type 1 diabetes patients showed a moderate but significant shortening of TCRB CDR3s in all four CD4+ subsets. Any role of HLA type in TCRB rearrangement remained unresolved here. Amplification by PCR could prefer shorter templates, with the same effect in patients and controls.

Purity exceeding 95% was reached by all sorted populations. The sample comprised naive CD4+ T cells from blood. The sequence was obtained from a woman aged 25 to 39 in good health. The chain links TRBV9 to TRBJ2-1; 9 positions agree with TRBD2. For the CDR3, the DNA is TGTGCCAGCAGGCGGGAGGGCGCCTACAATGAGCAGTTCTTC. Translated: CASRREGAYNEQFF.